The rows below give T cell receptor beta chains drawn from one sample of a study of patients and donors after allogeneic stem cell transplantation. TCRdb processed the RT-PCR reads anew with MiXCR; each CDR3 protein has one entry. This table holds 8,000 to 9,500 distinct CDR3 sequences, 4% found once. Specimen: blood, either unsorted or a sorted T cell fraction (not recorded which). The receptor set was obtained from a human donor who was either an allogeneic HSCT recipient or a stem cell or donor lymphocyte infusion donor (not recorded which). It is not recorded whose cells these are; they may come from a transplant donor. Both conserved end residues are part of each CDR3. The order of the fields is clone size, D gene, V gene, J gene, CDR3 protein, CDR3 DNA. D genes are given only for firm matches. Rows may omit the clone size; those that give it use once, few, many or a size class.

clone_size: many; d_call: TRBD2; v_call: TRBV24-1; j_call: TRBJ2-1; cdr3_aa: CATSDDHLAGGMYNEQFF; cdr3_nt: TGTGCCACCAGTGATGATCACCTAGCGGGAGGGATGTACAATGAGCAGTTCTTC
clone_size: many; d_call: .; v_call: TRBV7-9; j_call: TRBJ2-4; cdr3_aa: CASSPDRTDKNIQYF; cdr3_nt: TGTGCCAGCAGTCCTGACAGGACGGATAAAAACATTCAGTACTTC
clone_size: many; d_call: .; v_call: TRBV15; j_call: TRBJ2-5; cdr3_aa: CATSRARRETQYF; cdr3_nt: TGTGCCACCAGCAGAGCGAGGAGGGAGACCCAGTACTTC
clone_size: many; d_call: .; v_call: TRBV27; j_call: TRBJ1-4; cdr3_aa: CASSLFGGWTNEKLFF; cdr3_nt: TGTGCCAGCAGTTTATTCGGGGGGTGGACTAATGAAAAACTGTTTTTT
clone_size: many; d_call: .; v_call: TRBV18; j_call: TRBJ2-5; cdr3_aa: CASSPFTTETQYF; cdr3_nt: TGTGCCAGCTCACCATTTACGACGGAGACCCAGTACTTC
clone_size: medium-sized; d_call: TRBD2; v_call: TRBV15; j_call: TRBJ2-2; cdr3_aa: CATSSGLAGGSAGELFF; cdr3_nt: TGTGCCACCAGCAGTGGACTAGCGGGAGGTTCGGCCGGGGAGCTGTTTTTT
clone_size: medium-sized; d_call: .; v_call: TRBV24-1; j_call: TRBJ1-1; cdr3_aa: CATSDFPPRFYF; cdr3_nt: TGTGCCACCAGTGATTTTCCCCCGCGGTTCTACTTT
clone_size: medium-sized; d_call: .; v_call: TRBV7-2; j_call: TRBJ1-6; cdr3_aa: CASSLRQSTSPLHF; cdr3_nt: TGTGCCAGCAGCTTAAGACAGTCTACTTCACCCCTCCACTTT
clone_size: many; d_call: .; v_call: TRBV7-8; j_call: TRBJ2-1; cdr3_aa: CASSPGLDEQFF; cdr3_nt: TGTGCCAGCAGCCCCGGTCTCGATGAGCAGTTCTTC
clone_size: many; d_call: .; v_call: TRBV20-1; j_call: TRBJ2-5; cdr3_aa: CSARGASGSETQYF; cdr3_nt: TGCAGTGCTAGGGGCGCAAGCGGTTCAGAGACCCAGTACTTC
clone_size: many; d_call: .; v_call: TRBV18; j_call: TRBJ2-3; cdr3_aa: CASSPGEADTQYF; cdr3_nt: TGTGCCAGCTCACCAGGGGAGGCAGATACGCAGTATTTT
clone_size: many; d_call: .; v_call: TRBV7-9; j_call: TRBJ2-7; cdr3_aa: CASRPPDNLHTYEQYF; cdr3_nt: TGTGCCAGCAGACCCCCCGACAACCTCCATACCTACGAGCAGTACTTC
clone_size: medium-sized; d_call: .; v_call: TRBV6-2/TRBV6-3; j_call: TRBJ1-5; cdr3_aa: CASQQGSNQPQHF; cdr3_nt: TGTGCCAGTCAACAGGGAAGCAATCAGCCCCAGCATTTT
clone_size: many; d_call: .; v_call: TRBV14; j_call: TRBJ2-7; cdr3_aa: CASSQRVDYEQYF; cdr3_nt: TGTGCCAGCAGCCAAAGGGTAGACTACGAGCAGTACTTC
clone_size: medium-sized; d_call: .; v_call: TRBV28; j_call: TRBJ1-3; cdr3_aa: CASTGSGNTIYF; cdr3_nt: TGTGCCAGCACCGGCTCTGGAAACACCATATATTTT
clone_size: many; d_call: .; v_call: TRBV27; j_call: TRBJ1-2; cdr3_aa: CASSSFWGVYGYTF; cdr3_nt: TGTGCCAGCAGTTCGTTTTGGGGCGTCTATGGCTACACCTTC
clone_size: medium-sized; d_call: .; v_call: TRBV29-1; j_call: TRBJ1-2; cdr3_aa: CSVEWRLAPRGYTF; cdr3_nt: TGCAGCGTTGAATGGCGATTAGCCCCCCGGGGCTACACCTTC
clone_size: many; d_call: .; v_call: TRBV5-1; j_call: TRBJ2-7; cdr3_aa: CASSLEAGLNEQYF; cdr3_nt: TGCGCCAGCAGCTTGGAGGCAGGCCTAAACGAGCAGTACTTC
clone_size: many; d_call: .; v_call: TRBV7-2; j_call: TRBJ2-5; cdr3_aa: CASSLLVGGGSETQYF; cdr3_nt: TGTGCCAGCAGCTTATTAGTCGGTGGCGGCTCGGAGACCCAGTACTTC
clone_size: many; d_call: TRBD1; v_call: TRBV6-5; j_call: TRBJ1-2; cdr3_aa: CASSRDRGRTYGYTF; cdr3_nt: TGTGCCAGCAGTCGCGACAGGGGAAGGACCTATGGCTACACCTTC
clone_size: many; d_call: .; v_call: TRBV28; j_call: TRBJ1-4; cdr3_aa: CASSLKGAIGKLFF; cdr3_nt: TGTGCCAGCAGTTTAAAAGGGGCAATCGGAAAACTGTTTTTT
clone_size: many; d_call: .; v_call: TRBV4-2; j_call: TRBJ1-3; cdr3_aa: CASSQGYVRGVGNTIYF; cdr3_nt: TGTGCCAGCAGCCAAGGGTATGTCCGGGGTGTTGGAAACACCATATATTTT
clone_size: many; d_call: .; v_call: TRBV14; j_call: TRBJ2-7; cdr3_aa: CASSQDWPAPYEQYF; cdr3_nt: TGTGCCAGCAGCCAAGATTGGCCAGCCCCCTACGAGCAGTACTTC
clone_size: .; d_call: .; v_call: TRBV18; j_call: TRBJ1-2; cdr3_aa: CASSPGITWGGTNYGYTF; cdr3_nt: TGTGCCAGCTCACCAGGCATCACCTGGGGGGGAACGAACTATGGCTACACCTTC
clone_size: many; d_call: .; v_call: TRBV9; j_call: TRBJ2-5; cdr3_aa: CASSVAPWRQETQYF; cdr3_nt: TGTGCCAGCAGCGTAGCCCCATGGAGACAAGAGACCCAGTACTTC
clone_size: medium-sized; d_call: .; v_call: TRBV9; j_call: TRBJ1-2; cdr3_aa: CASSVGQGNYGYTF; cdr3_nt: TGTGCCAGCAGCGTGGGGCAGGGAAACTATGGCTACACCTTC
clone_size: many; d_call: TRBD1; v_call: TRBV6-2/TRBV6-3; j_call: TRBJ2-5; cdr3_aa: CASSYPTGGAETQYF; cdr3_nt: TGTGCCAGCAGTTATCCGACAGGGGGCGCCGAGACCCAGTACTTC
clone_size: many; d_call: .; v_call: TRBV15; j_call: TRBJ2-7; cdr3_aa: CATSRGRGPYEQYF; cdr3_nt: TGTGCCACCAGCAGAGGGCGGGGACCCTACGAGCAGTACTTC
clone_size: many; d_call: TRBD2; v_call: TRBV20-1; j_call: TRBJ2-3; cdr3_aa: CSARPGLVAQYF; cdr3_nt: TGCAGTGCTAGACCCGGACTAGTCGCGCAGTATTTT
clone_size: many; d_call: TRBD1; v_call: TRBV24-1; j_call: TRBJ2-7; cdr3_aa: CATSDPTGGDYEQYF; cdr3_nt: TGTGCCACCAGTGACCCGACAGGGGGCGATTACGAGCAGTACTTC
clone_size: many; d_call: TRBD1; v_call: TRBV7-9; j_call: TRBJ1-2; cdr3_aa: CASSWGQGGGYTF; cdr3_nt: TGTGCCAGCAGCTGGGGACAGGGGGGCGGCTACACCTTC
clone_size: many; d_call: TRBD2; v_call: TRBV6-5; j_call: TRBJ2-1; cdr3_aa: CASSTNSGPTYNEQFF; cdr3_nt: TGTGCCAGCAGCACAAATAGCGGGCCGACCTACAATGAGCAGTTCTTC
clone_size: many; d_call: .; v_call: TRBV14; j_call: TRBJ2-2; cdr3_aa: CASSQLGLRAGELFF; cdr3_nt: TGTGCCAGCAGCCAACTAGGGTTAAGGGCCGGGGAGCTGTTTTTT
clone_size: medium-sized; d_call: TRBD2; v_call: TRBV7-6; j_call: TRBJ2-7; cdr3_aa: CASSQTSGRAYEQYF; cdr3_nt: TGTGCCAGCAGCCAAACTAGCGGGAGGGCCTACGAGCAGTACTTC
clone_size: many; d_call: TRBD1; v_call: TRBV20-1; j_call: TRBJ1-4; cdr3_aa: CSATDRVREKLFF; cdr3_nt: TGCAGTGCTACCGACAGGGTGAGGGAAAAACTGTTTTTT
clone_size: many; d_call: .; v_call: TRBV27; j_call: TRBJ1-2; cdr3_aa: CASSFSDSVGGYTF; cdr3_nt: TGTGCCAGCAGTTTTTCCGACAGCGTCGGTGGCTACACCTTC
clone_size: many; d_call: .; v_call: TRBV20-1; j_call: TRBJ2-1; cdr3_aa: CSAPWDSYNEQFF; cdr3_nt: TGCAGTGCTCCGTGGGACTCCTACAATGAGCAGTTCTTC
clone_size: .; d_call: .; v_call: TRBV6-1; j_call: TRBJ2-6; cdr3_aa: CAGWGSGANVLTF; cdr3_nt: TGTGCCGGTTGGGGCTCTGGGGCCAACGTCCTGACTTTC
clone_size: many; d_call: TRBD1; v_call: TRBV29-1; j_call: TRBJ2-7; cdr3_aa: CSVGDRAYYEQYF; cdr3_nt: TGCAGCGTCGGGGACAGGGCATACTACGAGCAGTACTTC
clone_size: medium-sized; d_call: .; v_call: TRBV29-1; j_call: TRBJ2-6; cdr3_aa: CSVFHPSGANVLTF; cdr3_nt: TGCAGCGTTTTCCACCCCTCTGGGGCCAACGTCCTGACTTTC
clone_size: many; d_call: .; v_call: TRBV11-1; j_call: TRBJ2-5; cdr3_aa: CASSLEAAKETQYF; cdr3_nt: TGTGCCAGCAGCTTAGAGGCGGCAAAAGAGACCCAGTACTTC
clone_size: many; d_call: TRBD2; v_call: TRBV24-1; j_call: TRBJ2-1; cdr3_aa: CATSDPSGRWDNEQFF; cdr3_nt: TGTGCCACCAGTGATCCAAGCGGGAGATGGGACAATGAGCAGTTCTTC
clone_size: many; d_call: TRBD2; v_call: TRBV3-1; j_call: TRBJ2-5; cdr3_aa: CASSQNLAGGPETQYF; cdr3_nt: TGTGCCAGCAGTCAAAATCTAGCGGGAGGGCCGGAGACCCAGTACTTC
clone_size: .; d_call: .; v_call: TRBV7-9; j_call: TRBJ2-5; cdr3_aa: CASSLGGMYQETQYF; cdr3_nt: TGTGCCAGCAGCTTAGGAGGGATGTACCAAGAGACCCAGTACTTC
clone_size: many; d_call: .; v_call: TRBV18; j_call: TRBJ1-5; cdr3_aa: CASSPGVSNQPQHF; cdr3_nt: TGTGCCAGCTCACCGGGAGTAAGCAATCAGCCCCAGCATTTT
clone_size: many; d_call: TRBD2; v_call: TRBV12-3/TRBV12-4; j_call: TRBJ2-1; cdr3_aa: CASSLRGLAGVEQFF; cdr3_nt: TGTGCCAGCAGTTTACGGGGACTAGCGGGAGTTGAGCAGTTCTTC